Following are 13 T cell receptor beta chains from one sample sequenced in a study of shared clonotypes between healthy human individuals. Method: immunoSEQ multiplex PCR; TCRdb's copy keeps in-frame clones and lacks some. The sample lists 2 million to 2.5 million clones, roughly 92% occurring once. The sample was naive CD4+ T cells from PBMCs. Subset meaning: CD45RA+ positively selected. The receptors here all came from a man between 18 and 29 years old in good health. Some clones in this sample may be carry-over from other donors' samples.

The gene calls are TRBV7-9 and TRBJ2-7; the D gene is possibly TRBD2 (5 bases). Between the trimmed V and J ends, which lost 2 bases and 6 bases, there was a span of 11 bases. CDR1 SEHNR and CDR2 FQNEAQ come from the germline V gene (reference sequence). The CDR3 covers 13 residues. The CDR3 DNA reads as TGTGCCAGCAGCTTACTCGAAGGAGGCGAGCAGTACTTC. Protein sequence: CASSLLEGGEQYF.

The chain uses TRBV5-1 and TRBJ1-1, with TRBD1 matching 10 bases. The CDR3 runs to 15 residues. The V gene's germline CDR1 is SGHRS and CDR2 YFSETQ. After removal of 4 bases from V and 0 bases from J, the junction contained 3 bases not matched to a gene. The chain's CDR3 is CASSEGTGVNTEAFF. Written as DNA, the CDR3 is TGCGCCAGCAGCGAGGGGACAGGGGTGAACACTGAAGCTTTCTTT.

The table lists this clone with a count of one. V usage is TRBV10-2 and J usage is TRBJ1-5; D perhaps matches TRBD1 (5 bases). This CDR3 is 15 amino acids long. The V end lost 6 bases, the J end lost 0 bases, and 12 bases lay between the germline ends. Germline CDR1 WSHSY, CDR2 SAAADI. The CDR3 loop reads CASSRDSYSNQPQHF. CDR3 DNA sequence: TGCGCCAGCAGCCGCGACAGTTATAGCAATCAGCCCCAGCATTTT.

In DNA form, the CDR3 reads TGTGCCAGCAGTTTATCCCGTTCTGGGGCGCTGTTTTTT. This codes for CASSLSRSGALFF. This chain uses TRBV28 with TRBJ1-4, with D tentatively TRBD1 (5 bases). Germline CDR1 is MDHEN and CDR2 is SYDVKM. Between the trimmed V and J ends, which lost 1 base and 14 bases, there was a span of 14 bases. This CDR3 spans 13 amino acids.

This chain connects TRBV29-1 to TRBJ2-3, with D perhaps matching TRBD2 (6 bases). The CDR3 is 12 residues long. Trimming shortened V by 7 bases and J by 6 bases, and 14 bases separated the two germline ends. Germline V gene data show CDR1 as SQVTM and CDR2 as ANQGSEA. CDR3 nucleotides: TGCAGCGCGCGGGAAGAAAGGGATACGCAGTATTTT. Amino acids: CSAREERDTQYF.

A single count supports this clone. The V and J genes are TRBV5-4 and TRBJ2-6; a possible D gene is TRBD2 (5 bases). The CDR3 is 16 residues long. CDR1 and CDR2 from the germline V gene are SGHNT and YYREEE (reference sequence). Trimming removed 3 bases at V and 3 bases at J, with 13 bases between. The CDR3 nucleotides read TGTGCCAGCAGCTCGGCGGGTGTGCGTGGGGCCAACGTCCTGACTTTC. It is translated as CASSSAGVRGANVLTF.

This CDR3 reads CAWIGGNYEQYF. DNA of the CDR3: TGTGCCTGGATCGGCGGGAACTACGAGCAGTACTTC. The rearrangement links TRBV30 to TRBJ2-7; possibly TRBD2 for D (6 bases). The germline CDR1 and CDR2 sequences are GTSNPN and SVGIG (reference sequence). V was clipped by 4 bases and J by 3 bases, with 10 bases between them. This CDR3 region has 12 residues.

J is TRBJ1-4 and V is TRBV29-1; D is unresolved. The CDR3 spans 11 residues. The germline V gene encodes CDR1 SQVTM and CDR2 ANQGSEA. The V and J ends lost 4 bases and 12 bases respectively, with 12 bases between them. The chain's CDR3 is CSVGSSGELFF. The DNA for the CDR3 is TGCAGCGTTGGGTCGAGTGGAGAACTGTTTTTT.

The chain combines TRBV28 with TRBJ2-7; TRBD2 matches at 13 bases. The junction had 17 bases not matched to a gene; V was cut back by 2 bases and J by 7 bases. CDR1 and CDR2 (germline): MDHEN, SYDVKM. The CDR3 length is 19 residues. In DNA, the CDR3 is TGTGCCAGCAGTTTAGGACTAGCGGGAGCTTATGATTTTTCGTGGGAGCAGTACTTC. This codes for CASSLGLAGAYDFSWEQYF.

This clone has just one count. As DNA, the CDR3 is TGTGCCAGCATTAACAGGGGGCTCGCCTACGAGCAGTACTTC. Residues: CASINRGLAYEQYF. The chain has TRBV21-1 and TRBJ2-7; TRBD1, the table's D call, was not compared with the DNA. TRBV21-1 is noted as a pseudogene. The CDR3 contains 14 residues.

This chain uses TRBV10-3 with TRBJ1-5, with a tentative D call TRBD1 (6 bases). CDR3 length equals 13 residues. V was cut by 10 bases and J by 1 base, with 11 bases left in between. From germline, CDR1 is ENHRY and CDR2 SYGVKD. The CDR3 coding sequence is TGTGCCAGCCAGGGGAAGAGCAATCAGCCCCAGCATTTT. Encoded protein: CASQGKSNQPQHF.

The rearrangement joins TRBV28 to TRBJ2-5; 9 nucleotides line up with TRBD1. Germline V CDR1 and CDR2: MDHEN, SYDVKM. J lost 3 bases, V lost 6 bases, and 5 bases had no gene match. This CDR3 spans 14 amino acids. CDR3 region: CASSPGDREETQYF. The CDR3 region has the DNA TGTGCCAGCAGCCCCGGGGACAGGGAAGAGACCCAGTACTTC.

The chain combines TRBV28 with TRBJ2-7; tentatively, D is TRBD2 (7 bases). The CDR3 is made up of 19 amino acids. V lost 2 bases, J lost 3 bases, and 26 bases lay in between. Germline loops: CDR1 MDHEN, CDR2 SYDVKM. DNA for the CDR3: TGTGCCAGCAGTTTAATGCTCCCTGGGGGGGCGTTATCTTTCTACGAGCAGTACTTC. Translated, it gives CASSLMLPGGALSFYEQYF. Filled out from reference TRBV28 and TRBJ2-7, the complete variable domain reads DVKVTQSSRYLVKRTGEKVFLECVQDMDHENMFWYRQDPGLGLRLIYFSYDVKMKEKGDIPEGYSVSREKKERFSLILESASTNQTSMYLCASSLMLPGGALSFYEQYFGPGTRLTVT.